This T cell receptor (beta chain) stems from a study of T cells in Graves' hyperthyroidism and ophthalmopathy. This clonotype was recorded many times. Patients aged 18 to 65 with hyperthyroidism were newly diagnosed, with duration under 2 months. Uncontrolled infection, other autoimmune disease, pregnancy or lactation barred patients from enrollment. The PBMCs were sourced from fresh peripheral blood (more than 8.5 ml). Amplified regions were TCR beta CDR3 sequences from RNA transcripts. When the TCR CDR3 underwent first-round RT-PCR, the HTBI primer set was used. TCRdb reanalysed the multiplex PCR reads using MiXCR and keeps one entry per CDR3 protein. The profile covers 150,000 to 200,000 distinct CDR3 sequences, with less than 10% appearing a single time and roughly 23% taken by the ten largest. Germline V CDR1 and CDR2: MDHEN, SYDVKM. With 2 bases clipped from V and 5 bases from J, the junction kept 5 bases outside the gene matches. This CDR3 is 15 amino acids long.

The chain recombines TRBV28 with TRBJ2-5; 10 bases agree with TRBD2. The sequencing input was blood. This clonotype was sampled from a woman between 18 and 29 years old with Graves' hyperthyroidism that later progressed to Graves' ophthalmopathy. Here the CDR3 reads CASSLVLAGLETQYF. The CDR3 DNA is TGTGCCAGCAGTTTAGTACTAGCGGGATTGGAGACCCAGTACTTC.